Listed here is a single T cell receptor beta chain. This sample was included in a study of control samples from healthy donors and cancer patients. CDR1 is SGHRS, CDR2 YFSETQ, per germline. V was pared by 0 bases and J by 4 bases, with 10 bases between. CDR3 size: 15 residues. Data came from immunoSEQ multiplex PCR; TCRdb stores just in-frame clones and leaves some out. Of around 170,000 clones listed, more than 85% are singletons. The genes are TRBV5-1 and TRBJ1-4, with TRBD1 as a possible D gene (5 bases). The TCR comes from a woman aged 25-40 years in good health. Sequenced: blood. The CDR3 coding sequence is TGCGCCAGCAGCTTGGGGGGACGGAATAATGAAAAACTGTTTTTT. This translates into CASSLGGRNNEKLFF.